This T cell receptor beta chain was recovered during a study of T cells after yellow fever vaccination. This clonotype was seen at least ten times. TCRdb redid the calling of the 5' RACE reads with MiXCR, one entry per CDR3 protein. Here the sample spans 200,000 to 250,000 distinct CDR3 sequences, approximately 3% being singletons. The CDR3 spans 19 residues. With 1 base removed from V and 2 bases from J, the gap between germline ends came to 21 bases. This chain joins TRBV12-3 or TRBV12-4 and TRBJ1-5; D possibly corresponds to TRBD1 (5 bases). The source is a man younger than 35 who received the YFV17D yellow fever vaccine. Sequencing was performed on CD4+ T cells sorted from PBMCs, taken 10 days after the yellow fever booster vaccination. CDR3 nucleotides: TGTGCCAGCAGTTTAGAGGCCGGGGGGTTGGGTCTGGGCAATCAGCCCCAGCATTTT. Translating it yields CASSLEAGGLGLGNQPQHF.